These T cell receptor beta chains were read from a single sample in a study of cytomegalovirus exposure and HLA in healthy donors. The data were produced by immunoSEQ multiplex PCR, yet TCRdb's version contains in-frame clones alone and is incomplete. The sample yields a few hundred thousand clones, about 75% seen once. The sequenced material came from PBMCs. The receptors here all came from a man between 18 and 29 years old in good health and CMV-seronegative. CDR3s include the opening cysteine and the closing phenylalanine or tryptophan. A D gene is named only where the DNA matches it firmly. Clone size is shown for a subset of rows, as once, few, many or a class of expanded clone.

J: TRBJ1-2
V: TRBV2
D: TRBD1
size: few
CDR3: CASIPGTGNGYTF
DNA: TGTGCCAGCATACCCGGGACAGGGAATGGCTACACCTTC

J: TRBJ2-7
V: TRBV28
D: TRBD1
size: -
CDR3: CASTSPGTGGWEQYF
DNA: TGTGCCAGCACTTCCCCCGGGACAGGGGGCTGGGAGCAGTACTTC

J: TRBJ1-3
V: TRBV21-1
D: -
size: -
CDR3: CATGQGSGNTIYF
DNA: TGTGCCACTGGACAGGGGTCTGGAAACACCATATATTTT

J: TRBJ2-7
V: TRBV4-2
D: -
size: -
CDR3: CASSQDETTSSYEQYF
DNA: TGTGCCAGCAGCCAAGACGAGACTACCAGCTCCTACGAGCAGTACTTC

J: TRBJ1-4
V: TRBV4-2
D: -
size: -
CDR3: CASSQGEGQREKLFF
DNA: TGTGCCAGCAGCCAAGGGGAGGGTCAGAGGGAAAAACTGTTTTTT

J: TRBJ1-5
V: TRBV6-5
D: -
size: -
CDR3: CASSSRSNQPQHF
DNA: TGTGCCAGCAGTTCCAGGTCCAATCAGCCCCAGCATTTT

J: TRBJ2-2
V: TRBV7-3
D: TRBD2
size: -
CDR3: CASSSIAGGNTGELFF
DNA: TGTGCCAGCAGCTCCATAGCGGGAGGGAACACCGGGGAGCTGTTTTTT

J: TRBJ2-2
V: TRBV5-1
D: -
size: -
CDR3: CASSFSVDTGELFF
DNA: TGCGCCAGCAGCTTCAGCGTGGACACCGGGGAGCTGTTTTTT

J: TRBJ2-4
V: TRBV4-3
D: TRBD2
size: -
CDR3: CASSQDSGEGAKNIQYF
DNA: TGCGCCAGCAGCCAAGATAGCGGGGAAGGTGCCAAAAACATTCAGTACTTC

J: TRBJ2-5
V: TRBV9
D: TRBD2
size: -
CDR3: CASSRGGGSQETQYF
DNA: TGTGCCAGCAGTCGGGGGGGCGGCTCACAAGAGACCCAGTACTTC

J: TRBJ2-7
V: TRBV5-5
D: -
size: -
CDR3: CASSPDVGRSYEQYF
DNA: TGTGCCAGCAGCCCGGATGTGGGCCGCTCCTACGAGCAGTACTTC

J: TRBJ2-3
V: TRBV19
D: -
size: -
CDR3: CASSRAGSTDTQYF
DNA: TGTGCCAGTAGTCGGGCAGGGAGCACAGATACGCAGTATTTT

J: TRBJ2-6
V: TRBV4-3
D: -
size: few
CDR3: CASSQVQGSGANVLTF
DNA: TGCGCCAGCAGCCAAGTACAGGGCTCTGGGGCCAACGTCCTGACTTTC

J: TRBJ2-1
V: TRBV30
D: -
size: -
CDR3: CAWSVGPSYNEQFF
DNA: TGTGCCTGGAGTGTTGGGCCATCCTACAATGAGCAGTTCTTC

J: TRBJ2-7
V: TRBV27
D: -
size: -
CDR3: CASSLLDGSAQSYEQYF
DNA: TGTGCCAGCAGTCTCCTCGATGGTAGCGCCCAATCCTACGAGCAGTACTTC

J: TRBJ2-7
V: TRBV19
D: TRBD1
size: -
CDR3: CASSIWGQGAHEQYF
DNA: TGTGCCAGTAGTATCTGGGGACAGGGGGCCCACGAGCAGTACTTC

J: TRBJ1-1
V: TRBV6-5
D: TRBD1
size: -
CDR3: CASSYWGDSNEAFF
DNA: TGTGCCAGCAGTTACTGGGGGGACAGTAATGAAGCTTTCTTT

J: TRBJ1-1
V: TRBV10-3
D: -
size: -
CDR3: CAIGEGGGTEAFF
DNA: TGTGCCATCGGTGAAGGAGGTGGGACTGAAGCTTTCTTT

J: TRBJ2-1
V: TRBV6-4
D: -
size: -
CDR3: CASSENPGSYNEQFF
DNA: TGTGCCAGCAGTGAAAACCCAGGGTCCTACAATGAGCAGTTCTTC

J: TRBJ1-5
V: TRBV27
D: -
size: -
CDR3: CASRPRAARDQPQHF
DNA: TGTGCCAGCAGACCGAGGGCAGCTAGGGATCAGCCCCAGCATTTT

J: TRBJ2-7
V: TRBV5-1
D: -
size: -
CDR3: CASSHRDTSGYEQYF
DNA: TGCGCCAGCAGCCACCGGGACACCTCTGGGTACGAGCAGTACTTC

J: TRBJ2-7
V: TRBV4-2
D: -
size: -
CDR3: CASSQVGSSYEQYF
DNA: TGTGCCAGCAGCCAAGTGGGGAGCTCCTACGAGCAGTACTTC

J: TRBJ1-6
V: TRBV11-3
D: TRBD1
size: -
CDR3: CASSTRTGFNSPLHF
DNA: TGTGCCAGCAGCACCCGGACAGGGTTTAATTCACCCCTCCACTTT

J: TRBJ1-2
V: TRBV18
D: TRBD1
size: once
CDR3: CASSPPSGGMGYTF
DNA: TGTGCCAGCTCACCACCATCAGGGGGCATGGGCTACACCTTC

J: TRBJ1-1
V: TRBV11-3
D: -
size: -
CDR3: CASSTPFLNTEAFF
DNA: TGTGCCAGCAGCACACCTTTCCTGAACACTGAAGCTTTCTTT

J: TRBJ2-1
V: TRBV7-8
D: TRBD2
size: -
CDR3: CASSLAVAGAGASYNEQFF
DNA: TGTGCCAGCAGCTTAGCGGTAGCGGGAGCGGGGGCCTCCTACAATGAGCAGTTCTTC

J: TRBJ2-2
V: TRBV30
D: -
size: -
CDR3: CAWKKGVPANTGELFF
DNA: TGTGCCTGGAAAAAAGGGGTCCCCGCGAACACCGGGGAGCTGTTTTTT

J: TRBJ1-6
V: TRBV30
D: TRBD1
size: -
CDR3: CAWGTGSPYSPLHF
DNA: TGTGCCTGGGGGACAGGGAGCCCCTATTCACCCCTCCACTTT

J: TRBJ2-5
V: TRBV7-3
D: -
size: -
CDR3: CASSLGGVGETQYF
DNA: TGTGCCAGCAGCTTAGGAGGGGTAGGGGAGACCCAGTACTTC

J: TRBJ1-1
V: TRBV9
D: -
size: -
CDR3: CASSVVGGQATEAFF
DNA: TGTGCCAGCAGCGTAGTGGGGGGGCAGGCGACTGAAGCTTTCTTT

J: TRBJ2-7
V: TRBV6-5
D: TRBD1
size: -
CDR3: CASSSGTASYEQYF
DNA: TGTGCCAGCAGTTCCGGGACAGCCTCCTACGAGCAGTACTTC

J: TRBJ2-7
V: TRBV6-5
D: -
size: once
CDR3: CASSYSAGTSNYEQYF
DNA: TGTGCCAGCAGTTACTCCGCCGGGACATCGAACTACGAGCAGTACTTC

J: TRBJ2-3
V: TRBV5-4
D: TRBD2
size: few
CDR3: CASSQIPLAGVAGADTQYF
DNA: TGTGCCAGCAGCCAAATCCCTTTAGCGGGAGTGGCTGGGGCAGATACGCAGTATTTT

J: TRBJ1-6
V: TRBV7-3
D: -
size: -
CDR3: CASSLMGGSSYNSPLHF
DNA: TGTGCCAGCAGCTTAATGGGCGGGAGCTCCTATAATTCACCCCTCCACTTT

J: TRBJ2-5
V: TRBV11-1
D: -
size: -
CDR3: CASSLAEYQETQYF
DNA: TGTGCCAGCAGCTTAGCCGAGTACCAAGAGACCCAGTACTTC

J: TRBJ1-4
V: TRBV7-9
D: TRBD1
size: -
CDR3: CASRGGAGNEKLFF
DNA: TGTGCCAGCAGAGGGGGCGCTGGTAATGAAAAACTGTTTTTT

J: TRBJ2-1
V: TRBV30
D: -
size: -
CDR3: CAWSPFSGSSYNEQFF
DNA: TGTGCCTGGAGCCCATTTAGCGGATCCTCCTACAATGAGCAGTTCTTC

J: TRBJ1-2
V: TRBV4-3
D: -
size: -
CDR3: CAGSPSSGLGYGYTF
DNA: TGCGCCGGCAGCCCCTCTTCAGGGCTCGGCTATGGCTACACCTTC

J: TRBJ1-2
V: TRBV28
D: TRBD1
size: -
CDR3: CASRELTGPLYGYTF
DNA: TGTGCCAGCAGGGAGCTGACAGGGCCTCTCTATGGCTACACCTTC

J: TRBJ1-2
V: TRBV27
D: TRBD1
size: few
CDR3: CASSKETGGDGYTF
DNA: TGTGCCAGCAGTAAAGAGACAGGGGGCGATGGCTACACCTTC

J: TRBJ2-1
V: TRBV11-3
D: TRBD2
size: -
CDR3: CASSLGATSGGADEQFF
DNA: TGTGCCAGCAGCTTAGGGGCAACTAGCGGGGGGGCCGATGAGCAGTTCTTC

J: TRBJ2-3
V: TRBV9
D: -
size: -
CDR3: CASSLNRVPDTQYF
DNA: TGTGCCAGCAGCTTAAACAGGGTCCCAGATACGCAGTATTTT

J: TRBJ2-7
V: TRBV14
D: -
size: -
CDR3: CASSQGAIYEQYF
DNA: TGTGCCAGCAGCCAAGGAGCAATCTACGAGCAGTACTTC

J: TRBJ1-2
V: TRBV7-2
D: -
size: -
CDR3: CASTIITGNGYTF
DNA: TGTGCCAGCACCATCATAACAGGGAATGGCTACACCTTC

J: TRBJ2-7
V: TRBV13
D: -
size: -
CDR3: CASSPGVGGSYEQYF
DNA: TGTGCCAGCAGCCCAGGGGTAGGCGGATCCTACGAGCAGTACTTC

J: TRBJ1-1
V: TRBV9
D: -
size: -
CDR3: CASMAGLTNTEAFF
DNA: TGTGCCAGCATGGCGGGGTTGACGAACACTGAAGCTTTCTTT

J: TRBJ1-1
V: TRBV7-3
D: -
size: -
CDR3: CASTQDRNTEAFF
DNA: TGTGCCAGCACCCAGGACAGGAACACTGAAGCTTTCTTT